This record concerns one T cell receptor (beta chain) sequence. Its target is not known. Per germline, CDR1 SGHRS and CDR2 YFSETQ. CDR3 length equals 15 residues. The ends lost 3 bases at V and 3 bases at J; junction bases unmatched: 5. This specimen belongs to a study of cytomegalovirus exposure and HLA in healthy donors. Findings and limits, study-wide: Rates of TCR association differed by HLA locus in a later analysis, with DRB1 highest and HLA-C lowest.

A multiplex PCR was run with 60 Vbeta primers and 13 Jbeta primers. Per the original methods: As a later analysis found, there were 70 million to 80 million unique TCR beta chains, of which roughly 11 million were shared. Sequenced by immunoSEQ multiplex PCR; TCRdb stores in-frame clones only, minus some. The V and J calls and clone size come from that table; D and trimming were worked out from the DNA. The table includes around 140,000 clones, 78% detected once. The TCR was taken from a female donor in good health and CMV-seronegative. Input material: PBMCs. The chain employs TRBV5-1 and TRBJ2-1, with 8 bases matching TRBD2. The CDR3 nucleotides are TGCGCCAGCAGCTGGGGCCGGGGGGGCTACAATGAGCAGTTCTTC. Translation gives CASSWGRGGYNEQFF.